The present T cell receptor beta chain was sequenced within a study of cytomegalovirus exposure and HLA in healthy donors. Study findings and constraints: Available immune exposure information was restricted to CMV serostatus only. A link between a missense DCLRE1C variant and TCR beta V- and J-gene trimming emerged from a later analysis. Sequencing likely caused a cluster of highly shared sequence variants.

Comment on this clone: The antigen is undetermined. This CDR3 is also generated by other DNA sequences in the sample.

Germline V gives CDR1 SGHDT, CDR2 YYEEEE. The junction had 5 bases not matched to a gene; V was cut back by 0 bases and J by 5 bases. CDR3 size: 15 residues. Primers for the PCR totalled 60 Vbeta and 13 Jbeta. Profiling relied on immunoSEQ multiplex PCR, and the TCRdb table lists in-frame clones only, not all of them. The data show some 130,000 clones, 79% seen once. This clonotype originated in a man between 35 and 55 years old in good health and CMV-seropositive. The chain couples TRBV5-6 to TRBJ2-5, with 9 bases that match TRBD2. Sequenced input: PBMCs. The DNA for the CDR3 is TGTGCCAGCAGCTTGGTCGCGGGAGGGCGGGAGACCCAGTACTTC. As protein: CASSLVAGGRETQYF.